These 12 T cell receptor beta chains were all obtained from the same sample, sequenced in a study of cytomegalovirus exposure and HLA in healthy donors. The PCR used 60 Vbeta and 13 Jbeta primers. TCRdb's copy holds only in-frame clones and misses some; the assay was immunoSEQ multiplex PCR. The sample holds about 100,000 clones, 60% to 80% seen once. Sample: PBMCs. All receptors come from a man aged 60 to 69 in good health and CMV-seropositive.

The V and J genes are TRBV21-1 and TRBJ2-5; TRBD1, the table's D call, lacks a check against the DNA. TRBV21-1 is an annotated pseudogene. The CDR3 has 18 amino acids. The CDR3 nucleotides read TGTGCCAGCAGCGTCCGCGGGGGGGGACAGGGGGCGTTTTGGACCCAGTACTTC. Amino acid sequence: CASSVRGGGQGAFWTQYF.

This clone was found once. V and J are TRBV13 and TRBJ2-3; tentative D call: TRBD2 (6 bases). From germline, CDR1 is PRHDT and CDR2 FYEKMQ (reference sequence). The CDR3 totals 16 residues. Trimming removed 5 bases at V and 2 bases at J, with 17 bases between. CDR3 sequence reads: CASSPRAGQLTDTQYF. DNA of the CDR3: TGTGCCAGCAGCCCACGGGCGGGGCAACTCACAGATACGCAGTATTTT.

The chain links TRBV7-2 to TRBJ2-7; D unclear. The length of the CDR3 is 11 residues. Trimming removed 0 bases at V and 7 bases at J, with 4 bases between. CDR1 SGHTA and CDR2 FQGNSA come from the germline V gene. The CDR3 DNA reads TGTGCCAGCAGCTTAGCCCGGGAGCAGTACTTC. This encodes CASSLAREQYF.

V is TRBV29-1 and J is TRBJ2-7; 10 nucleotides line up with TRBD1. This CDR3 region has 13 residues. V gave up 3 bases and J gave up 2 bases; unmatched junction bases: 1. The germline V gene has CDR1 SQVTM and CDR2 ANQGSEA. The CDR3 DNA is TGCAGCGTTGAGGACAGGGGGACCTACGAGCAGTACTTC. It specifies CSVEDRGTYEQYF.

V gene TRBV6-6 combines with J gene TRBJ1-1; D is unresolved. This CDR3 contains 12 residues. Between the trimmed V and J ends, which lost 2 bases and 7 bases, there was a span of 8 bases. Germline V gene sequence: CDR1 MNHNY, CDR2 SVGAGI (reference sequence). The CDR3, as DNA: TGTGCCAGCAGTTACATCCGAGGTGAAGCTTTCTTT. Its translation is CASSYIRGEAFF.

The chain combines TRBV4-1 with TRBJ2-1, with D maybe TRBD2 (5 bases). V lost 2 bases and J lost 6, with 8 bases in between. Germline V gives CDR1 MGHRA, CDR2 YSYEKL. CDR3 length: 13 residues. The CDR3 sequence: CASSQTEGNEQFF. In DNA, the CDR3 is TGCGCCAGCAGCCAAACCGAGGGCAATGAGCAGTTCTTC.

This chain uses TRBV4-1 with TRBJ2-7; 7 bases are shared with TRBD1. The germline gives CDR1 MGHRA, CDR2 YSYEKL. Germline trimming cut 3 bases from V and 2 bases from J; bases unmatched to any gene: 7. The CDR3 spans 15 residues. The CDR3 DNA follows: TGCGCCAGCAGCCACATGGGACAGACCACCTACGAGCAGTACTTC. It encodes CASSHMGQTTYEQYF.

The rearrangement links TRBV7-8 to TRBJ2-1, with a weak D call TRBD2 (5 bases). The CDR3 is 17 residues long. The germline CDR1 and CDR2 sequences are SGHVS and FQNEAQ. The V end lost 5 bases, the J end lost 0 bases, and 17 bases lay between the germline ends. The CDR3 DNA follows: TGTGCCAGCAGCCAGTACGGGGTCACGAGCTCCTACAATGAGCAGTTCTTC. Protein sequence: CASSQYGVTSSYNEQFF.

J is TRBJ2-5 and V is TRBV4-1; 10 bases align to TRBD2. From germline, CDR1 is MGHRA and CDR2 YSYEKL. With V trimmed by 1 base and J by 5 bases, 1 base remained unmatched. CDR3 size: 14 residues. The CDR3 DNA is TGCGCCAGCAGCCAAGTACTAGCGGGGGAGACCCAGTACTTC. It yields the protein CASSQVLAGETQYF.

V gene TRBV21-1 combines with J gene TRBJ2-7; the table's TRBD1 call for D was not verified on the DNA. TRBV21-1 counts as a pseudogene. The CDR3 totals 17 residues. The CDR3 DNA is TGTGCCAGCAGCAAATGGGTCCGCGGACAGGGGGCCGACGAGCAGTACTTC. Translated: CASSKWVRGQGADEQYF.

This clone occurred a few times. The gene calls are TRBV7-9 and TRBJ2-3; TRBD2 matches at 16 bases. After removal of 4 bases from V and 2 bases from J, the junction contained 6 bases not matched to a gene. The CDR3 has 18 residues. Germline-derived CDR1 and CDR2 are SEHNR and FQNEAQ (reference sequence). The CDR3 sequence: CASSSSGLAGGPTDTQYF. CDR3 bases: TGTGCCAGCAGCTCTTCGGGACTAGCGGGGGGGCCCACAGATACGCAGTATTTT.

Worth noting for this clone: This sample also contains other DNA sequences that code for the same CDR3. J is TRBJ1-5 and V is TRBV6-1; 7 bases fit TRBD1. Per the germline V gene, CDR1 is MNHNS and CDR2 is SASEGT. This CDR3 has 14 residues. Germline trimming cut 3 bases from V and 5 bases from J; bases unmatched to any gene: 4. The CDR3 nucleotides are TGTGCCAGCAGTGAGGGACAGAGTCATCAGCCCCAGCATTTT. Protein: CASSEGQSHQPQHF.